These 10 T cell receptor beta chains share one sample of origin, sequenced in a study of blood T cell repertoires in COVID-19. Clones were read by immunoSEQ multiplex PCR, and TCRdb kept only the in-frame ones, dropping some. The sample carries roughly 200,000 clones, roughly 90% recorded once. The sample consisted of peripheral blood. The receptors derive from a man aged 50-59 years with acute or convalescent COVID-19.

This clone was counted once. The chain joins TRBV6-2 or TRBV6-3 to TRBJ1-6, with 10 nucleotides matching TRBD1. The CDR3 is 13 residues long. Germline loops: CDR1 MNHEY, CDR2 SVGEGT. V lost 5 bases to trimming and J lost 9 bases; unmatched junction nucleotides: 1. The CDR3 loop is CASSDRGLSPLHF. The CDR3 bases are TGTGCCAGCAGTGACAGGGGGCTTTCACCCCTCCACTTT.

The chain employs TRBV14 and TRBJ2-1, with TRBD2 identical over 7 bases. CDR1 SGHDN and CDR2 FVKESK come from the germline V gene. CDR3 length: 15 amino acids. The V segment lost 1 base and the J segment 4 bases; nucleotides outside the gene matches: 4. The CDR3 loop reads CASSQGLAAYNEQFF. In DNA form, the CDR3 reads TGTGCCAGCAGCCAAGGGCTAGCGGCGTACAATGAGCAGTTCTTC.

The V and J genes are TRBV19 and TRBJ1-6; D gene unclear. The CDR3 sequence is 14 residues long. With 1 base removed from V and 3 bases from J, the gap between germline ends came to 4 bases. The germline gives CDR1 LNHDA, CDR2 SQIVND (reference sequence). The CDR3 spells CASSIGGYNSPLHF. For the CDR3, the DNA is TGTGCCAGTAGTATAGGCGGCTATAATTCACCCCTCCACTTT. Combining the CDR3 with reference TRBV19 and TRBJ1-6 gives the whole variable domain DGGITQSPKYLFRKEGQNVTLSCEQNLNHDAMYWYRQDPGQGLRLIYYSQIVNDFQKGDIAEGYSVSREKKESFPLTVTSAQKNPTAFYLCASSIGGYNSPLHFGNGTRLTVT.

This chain links TRBV10-3 with TRBJ2-1, with 9 positions matching TRBD2. Germline trimming cut 6 bases from V and 2 bases from J; bases unmatched to any gene: 8. CDR1 is ENHRY, CDR2 SYGVKD, per germline. CDR3 length equals 16 residues. The CDR3 protein is CAIRGASGEPYNEQFF. The CDR3 DNA reads as TGTGCCATCAGGGGGGCTAGCGGGGAACCCTACAATGAGCAGTTCTTC.

This rearrangement joins TRBV19 to TRBJ2-1; D is possibly TRBD1 (6 bases). The length of the CDR3 is 15 residues. Germline lookup yields CDR1 LNHDA and CDR2 SQIVND (reference sequence). Trimming pared 2 bases from V and 4 bases from J, leaving 12 bases between. DNA for the CDR3: TGTGCCAGTAGTATATCAGGGGCGAATTACAATGAGCAGTTCTTC. Its protein product is CASSISGANYNEQFF.

The chain's CDR3 is CASSFPTGGQPQHF. The CDR3 region has the DNA TGTGCCAGCAGTTTTCCGACAGGGGGGCAGCCCCAGCATTTT. V and J are TRBV28 and TRBJ1-5, with 9 bases identical to TRBD1. Germline assignment: CDR1 MDHEN and CDR2 SYDVKM. CDR3 size: 14 residues. V gave up 3 bases and J gave up 7 bases; unmatched junction bases: 4. Drawing the rest from reference TRBV28 and TRBJ1-5, the complete variable domain is DVKVTQSSRYLVKRTGEKVFLECVQDMDHENMFWYRQDPGLGLRLIYFSYDVKMKEKGDIPEGYSVSREKKERFSLILESASTNQTSMYLCASSFPTGGQPQHFGDGTRLSIL.

The chain joins TRBV7-6 to TRBJ1-3; the D is unclear. Trimming shortened V by 2 bases and J by 7 bases, and 9 bases separated the two germline ends. Germline values: CDR1 SGHVS, CDR2 FNYEAQ. This CDR3 is 13 amino acids long. CDR3 nucleotide sequence: TGTGCCAGCAGCTTATCGTGGCAGAACACCATATATTTT. Encoded protein: CASSLSWQNTIYF.

V and J are TRBV28 and TRBJ1-1; no clear D gene. Germline CDR1 and CDR2: MDHEN and SYDVKM. This CDR3 region has 11 residues. V gave up 6 bases and J gave up 5 bases, with 7 bases separating them. CDR3 amino acids: CASRGRTEAFF. CDR3 DNA: TGTGCCAGCAGGGGCCGGACTGAAGCTTTCTTT.

The chain combines TRBV29-1 with TRBJ1-2, with TRBD1 as a possible D gene (5 bases). V lost 7 bases to trimming and J lost 7 bases, with 25 bases between them. This CDR3 contains 15 residues. Germline loops: CDR1 SQVTM, CDR2 ANQGSEA. CDR3 DNA sequence: TGCAGCGCCAGAGACCCCCTCGGGGGGGTGGCTGGCTACACCTTC. Its protein is CSARDPLGGVAGYTF.

V usage is TRBV27 and J usage is TRBJ2-7; D unresolved. This CDR3 has 14 residues. Trimming pared 3 bases from V and 6 bases from J, leaving 15 bases between. Looked up from germline, CDR1 is MNHEY and CDR2 is SMNVEV (reference sequence). In nucleotides, the CDR3 is TGTGCCAGCAGTTTCGAACTACGGTCGTCCGAGCAGTACTTC. It yields the protein CASSFELRSSEQYF.